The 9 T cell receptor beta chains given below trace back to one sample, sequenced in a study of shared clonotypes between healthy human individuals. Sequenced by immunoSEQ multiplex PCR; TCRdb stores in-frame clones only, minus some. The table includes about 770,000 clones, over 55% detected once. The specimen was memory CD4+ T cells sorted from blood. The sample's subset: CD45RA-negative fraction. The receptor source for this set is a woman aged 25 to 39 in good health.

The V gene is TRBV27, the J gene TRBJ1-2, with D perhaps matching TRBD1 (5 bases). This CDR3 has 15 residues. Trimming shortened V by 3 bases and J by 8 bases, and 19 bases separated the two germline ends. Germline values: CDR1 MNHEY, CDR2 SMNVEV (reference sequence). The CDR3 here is CASSFMPDRFWGYTF. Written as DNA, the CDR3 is TGTGCCAGCAGTTTTATGCCAGACAGATTCTGGGGCTACACCTTC.

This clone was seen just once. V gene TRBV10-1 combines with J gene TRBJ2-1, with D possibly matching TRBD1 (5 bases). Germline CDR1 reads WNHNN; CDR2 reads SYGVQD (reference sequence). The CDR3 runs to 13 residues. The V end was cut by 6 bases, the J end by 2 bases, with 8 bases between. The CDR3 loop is CASRAGPYNEQFF. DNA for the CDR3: TGCGCCAGCAGAGCAGGGCCCTACAATGAGCAGTTCTTC.

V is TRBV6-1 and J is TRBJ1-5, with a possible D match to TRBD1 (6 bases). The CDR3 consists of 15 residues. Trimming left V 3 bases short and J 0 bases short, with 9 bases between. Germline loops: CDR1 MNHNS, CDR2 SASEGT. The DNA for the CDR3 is TGTGCCAGCAGTGACAGGGGACTTAGCAATCAGCCCCAGCATTTT. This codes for CASSDRGLSNQPQHF.

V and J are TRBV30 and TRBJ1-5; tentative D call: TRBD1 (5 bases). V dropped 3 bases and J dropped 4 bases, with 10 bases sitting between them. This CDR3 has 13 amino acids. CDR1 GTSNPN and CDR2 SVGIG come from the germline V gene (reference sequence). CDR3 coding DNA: TGTGCCTGGAGCAAATCAGGGAATCAGCCCCAGCATTTT. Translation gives CAWSKSGNQPQHF.

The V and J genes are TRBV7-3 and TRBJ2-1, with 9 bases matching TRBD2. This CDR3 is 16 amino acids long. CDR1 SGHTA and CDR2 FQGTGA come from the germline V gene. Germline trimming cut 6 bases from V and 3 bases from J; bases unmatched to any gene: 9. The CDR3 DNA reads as TGTGCCAGCAGTCAAAGGTTTAGCGGGGGCTACAATGAGCAGTTCTTC. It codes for CASSQRFSGGYNEQFF.

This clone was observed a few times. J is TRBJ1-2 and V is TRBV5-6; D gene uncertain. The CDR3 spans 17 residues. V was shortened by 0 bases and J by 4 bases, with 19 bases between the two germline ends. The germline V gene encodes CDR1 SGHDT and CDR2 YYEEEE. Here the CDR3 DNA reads TGTGCCAGCAGCTTGGCCCTGGGAAGGGAAATTGGCTATGGCTACACCTTC. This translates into CASSLALGREIGYGYTF.

The CDR3, as DNA: TGTGCCAGCAGTTATAGGGCAGTCGGGTTAGGCGACGAGCAGTACTTC. Its protein is CASSYRAVGLGDEQYF. This chain joins TRBV6-5 and TRBJ2-7; no firm D call. Trimming left V 3 bases short and J 5 bases short, with 20 bases between. The CDR3 sequence is 16 residues long. Germline assignment: CDR1 MNHEY and CDR2 SVGAGI.

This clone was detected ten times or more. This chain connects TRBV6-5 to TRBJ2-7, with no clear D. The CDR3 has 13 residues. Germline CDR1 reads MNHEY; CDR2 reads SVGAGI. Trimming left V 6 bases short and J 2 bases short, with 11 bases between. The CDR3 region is CASSPPGAYEQYF. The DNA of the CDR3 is TGTGCCAGCAGCCCCCCCGGAGCCTACGAGCAGTACTTC.

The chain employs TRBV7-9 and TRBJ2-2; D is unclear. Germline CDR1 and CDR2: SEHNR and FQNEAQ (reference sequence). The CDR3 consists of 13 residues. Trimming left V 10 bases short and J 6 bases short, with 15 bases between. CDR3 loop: CAISRKYPGELFF. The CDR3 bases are TGTGCCATCTCCAGAAAATACCCCGGGGAGCTGTTTTTT. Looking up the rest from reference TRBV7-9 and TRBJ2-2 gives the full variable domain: DTGVSQNPRHKITKRGQNVTFRCDPISEHNRLYWYRQTLGQGPEFLTYFQNEAQLEKSRLLSDRFSAERPKGSFSTLEIQRTEQGDSAMYLCAISRKYPGELFFGEGSRLTVL.